The source of this T cell receptor (beta chain) is a study of T cell repertoires in cytomegalovirus infection. Comments on this clonotype: Its antigen remains unidentified. One junction end disagrees with the germline gene, perhaps due to a read error.

Germline CDR1 reads MNHEY; CDR2 reads SMNVEV (reference sequence). The CDR3 has 16 amino acids. TCRdb re-called the reads with MiXCR, one entry per CDR3 protein. The top ten clones hold over 10% of a sample with roughly 920,000 distinct CDR3 sequences, under 40% of them seen once. The sequencing used cultured CD8+ T cells from PBMCs, collected from culture after CMV antigen stimulation. The TCR was taken from a human donor in good health (CMV status not recorded). Some clones in this sample may be carry-over from other donors' samples. The chain couples TRBV27 to TRBJ2-1; 9 positions agree with TRBD2. CDR3 amino acids: CVSSPLAGSAYNEQFF. CDR3 coding DNA: TGTGTCAGCAGCCCGCTAGCGGGGTCAGCCTACAATGAGCAGTTCTTC.